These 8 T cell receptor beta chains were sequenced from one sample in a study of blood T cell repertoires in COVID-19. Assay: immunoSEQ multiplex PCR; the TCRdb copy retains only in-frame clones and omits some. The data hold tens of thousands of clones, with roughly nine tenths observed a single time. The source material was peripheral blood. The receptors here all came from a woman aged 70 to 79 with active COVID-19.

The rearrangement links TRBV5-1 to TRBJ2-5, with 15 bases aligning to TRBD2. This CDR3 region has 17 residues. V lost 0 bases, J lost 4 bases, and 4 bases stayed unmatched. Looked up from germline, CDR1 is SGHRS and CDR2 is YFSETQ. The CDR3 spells CASSLGGLAGGGETQYF. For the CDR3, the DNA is TGCGCCAGCAGCTTGGGGGGACTAGCGGGAGGTGGAGAGACCCAGTACTTC.

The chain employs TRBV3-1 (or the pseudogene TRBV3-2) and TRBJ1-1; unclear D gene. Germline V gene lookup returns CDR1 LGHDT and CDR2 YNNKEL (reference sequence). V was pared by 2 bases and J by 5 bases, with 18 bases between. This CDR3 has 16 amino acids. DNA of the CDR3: TGTGCCAGCAGCCAATCTCGGGGAGGGTTAAGTACTGAAGCTTTCTTT. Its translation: CASSQSRGGLSTEAFF.

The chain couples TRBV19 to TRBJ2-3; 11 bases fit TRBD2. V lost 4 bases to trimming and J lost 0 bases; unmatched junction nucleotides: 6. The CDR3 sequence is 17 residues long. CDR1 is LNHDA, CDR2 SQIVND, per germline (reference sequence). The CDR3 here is CASSTTRTSGSTDTQYF. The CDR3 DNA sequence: TGTGCCAGTAGTACCACAAGGACTAGCGGGAGCACAGATACGCAGTATTTT.

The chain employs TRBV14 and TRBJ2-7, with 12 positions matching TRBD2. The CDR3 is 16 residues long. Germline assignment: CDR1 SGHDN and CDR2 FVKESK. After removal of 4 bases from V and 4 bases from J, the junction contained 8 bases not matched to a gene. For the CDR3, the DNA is TGTGCCAGCAGCCTCCTGACTAGCGGGAGTGGATACGAGCAGTACTTC. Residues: CASSLLTSGSGYEQYF.

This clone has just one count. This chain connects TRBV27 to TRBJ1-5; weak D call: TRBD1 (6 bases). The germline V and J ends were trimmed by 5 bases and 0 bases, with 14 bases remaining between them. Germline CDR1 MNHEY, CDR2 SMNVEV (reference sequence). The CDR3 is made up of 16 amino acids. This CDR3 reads CASSLPGQYSNQPQHF. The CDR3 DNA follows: TGTGCCAGCAGTCTACCGGGACAATATAGCAATCAGCCCCAGCATTTT.

This chain's CDR3 is CASSPQDGRLAGGSAAGELFF. The CDR3 region has the DNA TGTGCCAGCAGCCCCCAAGATGGGCGCCTAGCGGGAGGTTCGGCGGCCGGGGAGCTGTTTTTT. The gene calls are TRBV4-2 and TRBJ2-2; 11 bases are a match to TRBD2. Germline V gene data show CDR1 as LGHNA and CDR2 as YNFKEQ. This CDR3 is built from 21 residues. V lost 4 bases to trimming and J lost 6 bases; unmatched junction nucleotides: 22.

The CDR3 region has the DNA TGTGCCAGCAGCCTCCAAAGGACAGGGGGCATCTACAATGAGCAGTTCTTC. Its translation: CASSLQRTGGIYNEQFF. The chain joins TRBV7-3 to TRBJ2-1; 11 bases fit TRBD1. This CDR3 has 17 amino acids. Germline CDR1 SGHTA, CDR2 FQGTGA. Unmatched junction bases numbered 9, after V lost 5 bases and J lost 3 bases.

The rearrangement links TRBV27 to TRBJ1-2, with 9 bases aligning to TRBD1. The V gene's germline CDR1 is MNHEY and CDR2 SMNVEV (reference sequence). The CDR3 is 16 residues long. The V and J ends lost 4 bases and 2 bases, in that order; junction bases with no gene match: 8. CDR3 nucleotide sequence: TGTGCCAGCAGTTCGGGGTCGACAGGGGGGAACTATGGCTACACCTTC. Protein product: CASSSGSTGGNYGYTF.